This entry features one TCR beta chain sequence. The antigen is not known. Sequence at one end of the junction differs from germline and may be a read error. The sample originates from a study of T cells in Graves' hyperthyroidism and ophthalmopathy. This CDR3 is built from 14 residues. The germline gives CDR1 SGHTA, CDR2 FQGTGA. Diagnosis rested on symptoms, serum thyroxine and TRAb, thyroid ultrasound, and orbital computed tomography. PBMCs came from about 10 ml fresh peripheral blood. General study results and limits: A 13 V-J signature model discriminated ophthalmopathy versus stable hyperthyroidism. Ophthalmopathy was predicted by the model a median of about 6.7 months ahead of onset.

From RNA transcripts, TCR beta CDR3 regions were amplified. A set of HTBI primers served as the primers for a first-round RT-PCR of the TCR CDR3. TCRdb ran MiXCR on the multiplex PCR reads and lists one entry per CDR3 protein. Of approximately 690,000 distinct CDR3 sequences in the sample, 20% to 25% were seen once. This clonotype was sampled from a young man with Graves' ophthalmopathy. This sequence joins TRBV7-3 and TRBJ2-3; TRBD2 agrees at 8 bases. Sequences were obtained from blood. CDR3: CAGSLGGRTDTQYF. Here the CDR3 DNA reads TGTGCCGGCAGCTTAGGCGGGAGGACAGATACGCAGTATTTT.